This is a list of T cell receptor beta chains from one sample in a study of Ad26.COV2.S vaccination and SARS-CoV-2 variants. The assay was immunoSEQ multiplex PCR, and TCRdb's table has in-frame clones only and misses some. The table shows more than 350,000 clones, with about nine tenths occurring only once. Specimen: peripheral blood, collected in a trial of Ad26.COV2.S vaccine versus placebo. The receptors stem from a person aged 18-65 years who received the Ad26.COV2.S COVID-19 vaccine or a placebo. The CDR3 runs from the conserved cysteine through the conserved F or W.

TRBV5-4,TRBJ2-3,CASSRGAGSDTDTQYF
TRBV7-8,TRBJ2-2,CASSLGQGITGELFF
TRBV27,TRBJ1-1,CASRSTLNTEAFF
TRBV7-8,TRBJ2-2,CASSSVEREGTGELFF
TRBV6-5,TRBJ2-7,CASGGLANYEQYF
TRBV6-6,TRBJ1-4,CASSYSPKTNEKLFF
TRBV5-1,TRBJ2-7,CASSWQGSSYEQYF
TRBV4-2,TRBJ1-2,CASSQDRNREDYGYTF
TRBV30,TRBJ2-7,CAWGSGRAYEQYF
TRBV10-2,TRBJ2-7,CASTLGGISHEQYF
TRBV29-1,TRBJ2-7,CSVDGTGAYEQYF
TRBV11-3,TRBJ1-1,CASSTRDRGGSEAFF
TRBV27,TRBJ1-1,CASSLSSQGVSEAFF
TRBV9,TRBJ2-3,CASSVDVSGRDTQYF
TRBV10-3,TRBJ1-2,CAITEGADRLGYTF
TRBV4-1,TRBJ2-3,CASSQEPSGRLSTDTQYF
TRBV5-4,TRBJ2-3,CASSLSGRDTQYF
TRBV4-1,TRBJ2-2,CASSQGTYGELFF
TRBV5-1,TRBJ2-2,CASSLGSSVREELFF
TRBV6-1,TRBJ1-2,CASSGAGYGYTF
TRBV30,TRBJ2-7,CAWRDEKTRPIVAGEQYF
TRBV10-2,TRBJ1-2,CASTSGAEVGYTF
TRBV6-1,TRBJ2-1,CASSLTSDEQFF
TRBV12-3/TRBV12-4,TRBJ1-3,CASSSGGNTIYF
TRBV5-1,TRBJ1-1,CASSLGGTGGLEAFF
TRBV3-1/TRBV3-2,TRBJ2-2,CASSQSPPGWRTGELFF
TRBV3-1/TRBV3-2,TRBJ2-7,CASSQDQYTSSYEQYF
TRBV28,TRBJ2-1,CASSSPNEQFF
TRBV12-2,TRBJ1-1,CASRPNRGTEAFF
TRBV6-1,TRBJ2-7,CASSEGPLLAGGYEQYF
TRBV6-2/TRBV6-3,TRBJ2-1,CASSFSGTPRNNEQFF
TRBV2,TRBJ2-1,CARGEGRNNEQFF
TRBV7-2,TRBJ2-3,CASSSLAAGTDTQYF
TRBV18,TRBJ1-5,CASSPQDRGVGNQPQHF
TRBV4-2,TRBJ2-7,CASSQGPRVRAVYEQYF
TRBV9,TRBJ2-5,CASSVEVRETQYF
TRBV6-2/TRBV6-3,TRBJ1-1,CASSFTQGRTEAFF